This T cell receptor (beta chain) was captured by sequencing in a study of OX40 agonist ivuxolimab in advanced cancers. The assay was immunoSEQ multiplex PCR, and TCRdb's table has in-frame clones only and misses some. The table has 40,000 to 60,000 clones, about 88% seen once. V dropped 3 bases and J dropped 7; count of bases not matched to a gene: 2. The V gene's germline CDR1 is SGHKS and CDR2 YYEKEE (reference sequence). CDR3 length equals 13 residues. This sequence originates from an adult with an advanced solid tumor such as melanoma, head and neck, liver or kidney cancer. The chain carries TRBV5-5 and TRBJ1-5; 9 positions match TRBD1. The source was CD4+ or CD8+ T cells sorted from blood, collected in a trial of the OX40 agonist ivuxolimab. CDR3 coding DNA: TGTGCCAGCAGCTGGGACAGGGCGCAGCCCCAGCATTTT. The encoded protein is CASSWDRAQPQHF.